The 27 T cell receptor beta chains below come from one sample, sequenced in a study of T cell responses to AZD1222 COVID-19 vaccine. The repertoire was sequenced with immunoSEQ multiplex PCR; TCRdb's copy has only in-frame clones and lacks some. This sample yields about 140,000 clones, of which roughly 90% are seen a single time; less than 1.5% belongs to the top ten. Here the sequenced sample was peripheral blood, taken 28 days after the second AZD1222 dose. These receptors all come from an adult who received the AZD1222 COVID-19 vaccine.

The gene calls are TRBV29-1 and TRBJ2-1; 7 positions agree with TRBD2. The CDR3 spans 12 residues. V lost 4 bases and J lost 6; bases outside the gene matches: 3. Looked up from germline, CDR1 is SQVTM and CDR2 is ANQGSEA. The CDR3 DNA is TGCAGCGTTGGACTAGCTTCCAATGAGCAGTTCTTC. This gives the protein CSVGLASNEQFF.

The chain uses TRBV4-2 and TRBJ1-4, with TRBD1 matching 9 bases. The CDR3 contains 18 residues. V shed 0 bases and J 0 bases; nucleotides not matched to a gene: 5. Germline V gene data show CDR1 as LGHNA and CDR2 as YNFKEQ. The CDR3 region has the DNA TGTGCCAGCAGCCAAGATCGGGGACAGGGTGCAACTAATGAAAAACTGTTTTTT. Amino acid sequence: CASSQDRGQGATNEKLFF.

The chain links TRBV27 to TRBJ2-5; 10 bases agree with TRBD2. Germline CDR1 reads MNHEY; CDR2 reads SMNVEV (reference sequence). The CDR3 has 16 residues. V was pared by 2 bases and J by 5 bases, with 8 bases of the junction left unmatched. The CDR3 sequence: CASSLVGASGSETQYF. The CDR3 DNA reads as TGTGCCAGCAGTTTAGTAGGGGCTAGCGGGAGTGAGACCCAGTACTTC.

V and J are TRBV28 and TRBJ1-5, with a weak D call TRBD1 (6 bases). V lost 6 bases to trimming and J lost 0 bases, with 12 bases between them. This CDR3 contains 15 residues. Germline CDR1 is MDHEN and CDR2 is SYDVKM. Here the CDR3 reads CASSQGRLSNQPQHF. Here the CDR3 DNA reads TGTGCCAGCAGCCAGGGGCGACTTAGCAATCAGCCCCAGCATTTT.

This chain links TRBV28 with TRBJ2-1; 10 bases fit TRBD2. V was pared by 1 base and J by 7 bases, with 19 bases of the junction left unmatched. Germline-derived CDR1 and CDR2 are MDHEN and SYDVKM. The CDR3 contains 20 residues. The DNA for the CDR3 is TGTGCCAGCAGTTTATCACGGGTTGGACTTGCTAGCGGGGGAAGGAATGAGCAGTTCTTC. It yields the protein CASSLSRVGLASGGRNEQFF.

The CDR3 DNA reads as TGTGCCAGCAGTAGGAGCTCTGGGGCCAACGTCCTGACTTTC. Translation: CASSRSSGANVLTF. The chain couples TRBV2 to TRBJ2-6; D is undetermined. In germline, CDR1 is SNHLY, CDR2 FYNNEI. The CDR3 is 14 residues long. Trimming took 5 bases from V and 0 from J, leaving 5 bases between them. The variable domain in full, completed from reference TRBV2 and TRBJ2-6, reads EPEVTQTPSHQVTQMGQEVILRCVPISNHLYFYWYRQILGQKVEFLVSFYNNEISEKSEIFDDQFSVERPDGSNFTLKIRSTKLEDSAMYFCASSRSSGANVLTFGAGSRLTVL.

The CDR3 DNA is TGTGCCAGCAGCCAAATCCAGGGTGGCAATCAGCCCCAGCATTTT. Amino acids: CASSQIQGGNQPQHF. This chain uses TRBV6-2 or TRBV6-3 with TRBJ1-5; perhaps TRBD1 as D (5 bases). This CDR3 comprises 15 residues. The V gene's germline CDR1 is MNHEY and CDR2 SVGEGT. The V gene lost 6 bases and the J gene lost 2 bases, with 14 bases spanning the gap.

The V call is TRBV5-1, the J call TRBJ2-1; TRBD2 agrees at 9 bases. V lost 5 bases and J lost 5; bases outside the gene matches: 8. Germline V CDR1 and CDR2: SGHRS, YFSETQ. The CDR3 loop spans 15 amino acids. The CDR3 sequence is CASRLAGKSNNEQFF. The CDR3 nucleotides read TGCGCCAGCAGGCTAGCGGGAAAGTCGAACAATGAGCAGTTCTTC.

The chain joins TRBV28 to TRBJ2-2, with TRBD1 matching 9 bases. The CDR3 contains 16 residues. V was pared by 6 bases and J by 1 base, with 6 bases of the junction left unmatched. Germline V gives CDR1 MDHEN, CDR2 SYDVKM. The CDR3 DNA is TGTGCCAGCAGCGAACAGGGGGCCGGGAACACCGGGGAGCTGTTTTTT. Its protein is CASSEQGAGNTGELFF.

The chain is built from TRBV28 and TRBJ1-3; D possibly corresponds to TRBD1 (5 bases). Trimming removed 3 bases at V and 4 bases at J, with 10 bases between. The CDR3 length is 14 residues. From germline, CDR1 is MDHEN and CDR2 SYDVKM. CDR3 loop: CASSLGGEGNTIYF. CDR3 bases: TGTGCCAGCAGTTTGGGAGGGGAGGGAAACACCATATATTTT.

CDR3 bases: TGTGCCAGCATCAACGGGACTAGCCGTTACGAGCAGTACTTC. Its protein product is CASINGTSRYEQYF. The rearrangement uses TRBV2 and TRBJ2-7, with TRBD2 identical over 9 bases. With 7 bases clipped from V and 4 bases from J, the junction kept 8 bases outside the gene matches. CDR1 and CDR2 from the germline V gene are SNHLY and FYNNEI. The CDR3 spans 14 residues.

On this clone: Other DNA sequences in the sample encode the same CDR3. The rearrangement uses TRBV24-1 and TRBJ2-5; TRBD1 or TRBD2 may be the D gene (5 bases each). V lost 7 bases, J lost 0 bases, and 17 bases lay in between. The CDR3 spans 16 residues. Germline loops: CDR1 KGHDR, CDR2 SFDVKD. CDR3 protein: CATSLRTPGHQETQYF. CDR3 sequence (DNA): TGTGCCACCAGCTTACGGACCCCGGGACACCAAGAGACCCAGTACTTC.

This sequence joins TRBV6-1 and TRBJ2-4; 7 nucleotides align to TRBD2. From germline, CDR1 is MNHNS and CDR2 SASEGT. With 2 bases clipped from V and 0 bases from J, the junction kept 16 bases outside the gene matches. The length of the CDR3 is 20 residues. For the CDR3, the DNA is TGTGCCAGCAGTGAACTCTGGGCTAGCGGTGAATCGGCAGCCAAAAACATTCAGTACTTC. It specifies CASSELWASGESAAKNIQYF.

The chain couples TRBV7-2 to TRBJ2-6; tentatively, D is TRBD1 (5 bases). V was shortened by 6 bases and J by 1 base, with 10 bases between the two germline ends. Germline V CDR1 and CDR2: SGHTA, FQGNSA. There are 15 residues in the CDR3. CDR3: CASRAGASGANVLTF. The CDR3 DNA is TGTGCCAGCAGGGCTGGGGCTTCTGGGGCCAACGTCCTGACTTTC.

This chain connects TRBV7-6 to TRBJ2-7; TRBD1 matches at 9 bases. Looked up from germline, CDR1 is SGHVS and CDR2 is FNYEAQ. V was clipped by 5 bases and J by 1 base; unmatched bases: 3. CDR3 length: 14 residues. This CDR3 is CASSPGTGSYEQYF. In nucleotides, the CDR3 is TGTGCCAGCAGCCCCGGGACAGGGTCCTACGAGCAGTACTTC.

V is TRBV19 and J is TRBJ2-5; 9 nucleotides align to TRBD1. The CDR3 length is 17 residues. CDR1 is LNHDA and CDR2 is SQIVND in the germline V gene (reference sequence). V dropped 3 bases and J dropped 0; count of bases not matched to a gene: 8. In nucleotides, the CDR3 is TGTGCCAGTAGTATCTGGGAGGGGGACAGGGACCAAGAGACCCAGTACTTC. Encoded protein: CASSIWEGDRDQETQYF.

The rearrangement links TRBV7-9 to TRBJ2-2, with 7 nucleotides matching TRBD1. V lost 0 bases to trimming and J lost 5 bases; unmatched junction nucleotides: 6. The CDR3 loop spans 16 amino acids. Germline lookup yields CDR1 SEHNR and CDR2 FQNEAQ (reference sequence). The CDR3 region has the DNA TGTGCCAGCAGCTTAGCCGACAGGGTAAAGACCGGGGAGCTGTTTTTT. Its translation: CASSLADRVKTGELFF.

The chain carries TRBV9 and TRBJ1-1, with D hard to call. Germline loops: CDR1 SGDLS, CDR2 YYNGEE. V was trimmed by 0 bases and J by 4 bases, leaving 13 bases between them. The CDR3 runs to 15 residues. The CDR3 spells CASSVVGLTGTEAFF. CDR3 bases: TGTGCCAGCAGCGTAGTTGGTCTTACGGGCACTGAAGCTTTCTTT.

The chain recombines TRBV19 with TRBJ1-4; D gene ambiguous. Germline V lookup: CDR1 LNHDA, CDR2 SQIVND (reference sequence). This CDR3 has 12 residues. V lost 7 bases to trimming and J lost 8 bases, with 11 bases between them. CDR3 DNA sequence: TGTGCCAGTATGACGAAGGGCGAAAAACTGTTTTTT. It yields the protein CASMTKGEKLFF. Based on the CDR3 plus reference TRBV19 and TRBJ1-4, the full variable domain is DGGITQSPKYLFRKEGQNVTLSCEQNLNHDAMYWYRQDPGQGLRLIYYSQIVNDFQKGDIAEGYSVSREKKESFPLTVTSAQKNPTAFYLCASMTKGEKLFFGSGTQLSVL.

V and J are TRBV29-1 and TRBJ2-2; D remains unclear. The CDR3 contains 14 residues. Germline V gives CDR1 SQVTM, CDR2 ANQGSEA. The germline V and J ends were trimmed by 6 bases and 1 base, with 12 bases remaining between them. The CDR3 DNA is TGCAGCGTGGTAGGTTACTTGAACACCGGGGAGCTGTTTTTT. Translated, it gives CSVVGYLNTGELFF.

This rearrangement joins TRBV5-1 to TRBJ2-5, with D hard to call. In germline, CDR1 is SGHRS, CDR2 YFSETQ. The CDR3 has 14 residues. V lost 0 bases and J lost 4, with 10 bases in between. Here the CDR3 DNA reads TGCGCCAGCAGCTTGGAGAGGCATGGAGAGACCCAGTACTTC. It is translated as CASSLERHGETQYF.

The gene calls are TRBV6-2 or TRBV6-3 and TRBJ2-3; possibly TRBD1 for D (5 bases). In germline, CDR1 is MNHEY, CDR2 SVGEGT. This CDR3 has 15 residues. Trimming shortened V by 5 bases and J by 2 bases, and 14 bases separated the two germline ends. The CDR3 bases are TGTGCCAGCAGTGACACAGGATCTGCCACAGATACGCAGTATTTT. It codes for CASSDTGSATDTQYF.

The chain uses TRBV27 and TRBJ1-2; 7 nucleotides agree with TRBD1. Trimming at V came to 4 bases and at J to 0 bases, leaving 5 bases not matched to a gene. The length of the CDR3 is 15 residues. Germline CDR1 and CDR2: MNHEY and SMNVEV (reference sequence). Here the CDR3 reads CASSSWDSANYGYTF. For the CDR3, the DNA is TGTGCCAGCAGTTCATGGGACAGCGCTAACTATGGCTACACCTTC.

The V call is TRBV27, the J call TRBJ2-7; D might be TRBD2 (5 bases). Germline CDR1 is MNHEY and CDR2 is SMNVEV (reference sequence). Trimming stripped 5 bases from V and 0 bases from J, with 17 bases between. The CDR3 consists of 16 residues. The CDR3 sequence is CASSHSYRESSYEQYF. In nucleotides, the CDR3 is TGTGCCAGCAGTCATTCTTACCGGGAAAGCTCCTACGAGCAGTACTTC.

The V gene is TRBV7-3, the J gene TRBJ1-2; 11 nucleotides align to TRBD1. The CDR3 is 14 residues long. Germline V gene lookup returns CDR1 SGHTA and CDR2 FQGTGA. The J segment lost 5 bases and the V segment lost 5 bases, leaving 4 bases of the junction unmatched. The CDR3 protein is CASSRGQGAYGYTF. CDR3 DNA: TGTGCCAGCAGCCGAGGACAGGGGGCGTATGGCTACACCTTC.

The table lists this clone with a count of one. V and J are TRBV28 and TRBJ2-7; a possible D gene is TRBD1 (5 bases). Germline CDR1 MDHEN, CDR2 SYDVKM. The CDR3 has 15 residues. Trimming took 0 bases from V and 7 from J, leaving 16 bases between them. In nucleotides, the CDR3 is TGTGCCAGCAGTTTATGGCCTATTCAGGGCGGAGAGCAGTACTTC. Its protein product is CASSLWPIQGGEQYF.

This chain joins TRBV5-4 and TRBJ2-5, with D uncertain. This CDR3 spans 14 amino acids. V was clipped by 4 bases and J by 5 bases, with 15 bases between them. Germline CDR1 reads SGHNT; CDR2 reads YYREEE (reference sequence). CDR3 residues: CASSPVGVRETQYF. DNA for the CDR3: TGTGCCAGCAGCCCAGTCGGCGTCCGGGAGACCCAGTACTTC.